There are many counts of the clone carrying this T cell receptor beta chain. Its antigen remains unidentified. This entry is derived from a study of Graves' ophthalmopathy and Graves' hyperthyroidism. Broader study findings: Blood repertoires reportedly contained most expanded thyroid clonotypes above 0.001 frequency.

The sequenced template was RNA, covering the TCR beta CDR3 region. HTBI-primed RT-PCR formed the first round, and a multiplex PCR formed the second. TCRdb re-analysed the multiplex PCR reads in MiXCR, keeping a single row per CDR3 protein. The repertoire consists of 500,000 to 800,000 distinct CDR3 sequences, with roughly 39% occurring once and the leading ten covering 3.3%. Trimming cost V 6 bases and J 1 base; bases outside gene matches: 7. The CDR3 contains 15 residues. The germline CDR1 and CDR2 sequences are SGHDN and FVKESK. The receptor comes from an adult man with Graves' ophthalmopathy. Source material: peripheral blood. The rearrangement uses TRBV14 and TRBJ2-5; 8 bases are a match to TRBD2. This chain's CDR3 is CASSRLAGIQETQYF. CDR3 DNA sequence: TGTGCCAGCAGTCGGCTAGCGGGTATCCAAGAGACCCAGTACTTC.